Listed here is a single TCR beta chain. Germline values: CDR1 LGHDT, CDR2 YNNKEL (reference sequence). The CDR3 sequence is 13 residues long. Trimming removed 5 bases from V and 6 bases from J, with 11 bases in between. These data are taken from a study of blood T cell repertoires in COVID-19. As for the study in general: Italy, Spain and the United States were the sources of the convalescent and acute COVID-19 samples. Nucleic acid was either cDNA or gDNA, and it came from T cells, B-cell-depleted T cells, or PBMCs.

Seattle patient enrollment occurred during active infection, with longitudinal follow-up thereafter. The repertoire was sequenced with immunoSEQ multiplex PCR; TCRdb's copy has only in-frame clones and lacks some. In the table there are around 330,000 clones, approximately 88% of which are singletons. This clonotype originated in a young woman with COVID-19, enrolled during active disease. Material for sequencing was peripheral blood. The chain combines TRBV3-1 (or the pseudogene TRBV3-2) with TRBJ2-1; a weak D match, TRBD2 (6 bases). CDR3 in amino acids: CASSFGSGNEQFF. In DNA form, the CDR3 reads TGTGCCAGCAGCTTCGGTAGCGGCAATGAGCAGTTCTTC.